One and the same sample provided the 30 T cell receptor beta chains below, sequenced in a study of T cells in Graves' hyperthyroidism and ophthalmopathy. Amplification of TCR beta CDR3 regions used RNA as the template. First-round RT-PCR with HTBI primers amplified the TCR CDR3 region. A single record per CDR3 protein comes from TCRdb applying MiXCR to the multiplex PCR reads. This sample has tens of thousands of distinct CDR3 sequences; 49% occur once, and the top ten carry roughly 6.2%. Sequencing was performed on blood. The receptors were gathered from a woman between 45 and 65 years old with Graves' hyperthyroidism that later progressed to Graves' ophthalmopathy.

This clonotype was found many times. The chain is built from TRBV6-2 or TRBV6-3 and TRBJ2-3; possible D gene TRBD1, 6 bases. The V and J ends lost 4 bases and 2 bases respectively, with 10 bases between them. This CDR3 is 14 amino acids long. CDR1 and CDR2 (germline): MNHEY, SVGEGT. The CDR3 nucleotides are TGTGCCAGCAGTTGGGGGCAGTCCACAGATACGCAGTATTTT. Translation: CASSWGQSTDTQYF.

This rearrangement joins TRBV10-3 to TRBJ2-7; D might be TRBD1 (6 bases). V was trimmed by 3 bases and J by 4 bases, leaving 10 bases between them. Germline CDR1 is ENHRY and CDR2 is SYGVKD. This CDR3 is 13 amino acids long. CDR3: CAISDQQGYEQYF. The CDR3 DNA is TGTGCCATCAGTGACCAACAGGGATACGAGCAGTACTTC.

The genes are TRBV20-1 and TRBJ1-2; D not certain. The ends were cut back, 6 bases at V and 7 bases at J, with 18 bases in the middle. This CDR3 contains 13 residues. The germline CDR1 and CDR2 sequences are DFQATT and SNEGSKA (reference sequence). The CDR3 nucleotides are TGCAGTGCCCCCCCACGGGTAAGGCCTGGCTACACCTTC. It encodes CSAPPRVRPGYTF.

The chain links TRBV19 to TRBJ1-5, with 8 bases matching TRBD1. This CDR3 is 15 amino acids long. Germline V gene data show CDR1 as LNHDA and CDR2 as SQIVND (reference sequence). The trim removed 4 bases at V and 7 bases at J, leaving 9 bases unmatched. In DNA form, the CDR3 reads TGTGCCAGTAGTAACAGGGGGGGGAAGGGGCAGCCCCAGCATTTT. As protein: CASSNRGGKGQPQHF.

V gene TRBV3-1 combines with J gene TRBJ2-1; D might be TRBD2 (6 bases). V gave up 0 bases and J gave up 0 bases, with 30 bases separating them. This CDR3 is 23 amino acids long. The germline V gene encodes CDR1 LGHDT and CDR2 YNNKEL (reference sequence). In DNA form, the CDR3 reads TGTGCCAGCAGCCAAGAAAGACCTACCCTGCCACCACCCCTAGCGTTCTCCTACAATGAGCAGTTCTTC. Protein product: CASSQERPTLPPPLAFSYNEQFF.

The chain carries TRBV20-1 and TRBJ2-2, with D maybe TRBD1 (6 bases). Trimming took off 5 bases at V and 2 bases at J, with 9 bases between the two ends. This CDR3 contains 13 residues. The germline V gene has CDR1 DFQATT and CDR2 SNEGSKA (reference sequence). The CDR3 DNA sequence: TGCAGTGCTTCGGGACATAACACCGGGGAGCTGTTTTTT. This encodes CSASGHNTGELFF.

The chain joins TRBV7-9 to TRBJ1-6, with 12 bases that match TRBD1. In germline, CDR1 is SEHNR, CDR2 FQNEAQ (reference sequence). The CDR3 is 15 amino acids. The trim removed 5 bases at V and 9 bases at J, leaving 5 bases unmatched. The CDR3 protein is CASSHGDRGLSPLHF. The CDR3 bases are TGTGCCAGCAGCCACGGGGACAGGGGGCTTTCACCCCTCCACTTT.

The CDR3 DNA sequence: TGTGCCAGCAGTGTGGTCCTAAGGGAGCTGTTTTTT. Translating it yields CASSVVLRELFF. This rearrangement joins TRBV6-1 to TRBJ2-2; D not certain. CDR1 and CDR2 (germline): MNHNS, SASEGT. The V end was cut by 4 bases, the J end by 9 bases, with 9 bases between. The CDR3 length is 12 residues.

Many counts were recorded for this clonotype. A read error may be the cause here, since a much bigger clone is one base away. The gene calls are TRBV7-8 and TRBJ1-1, with TRBD1 as a possible D gene (5 bases). Germline-derived CDR1 and CDR2 are SGHVS and FQNEAQ. Trimming shortened V by 1 base and J by 6 bases, and 9 bases separated the two germline ends. The CDR3 totals 13 residues. The CDR3 protein is CASSLGDQPEAFF. CDR3 DNA sequence: TGTGCCAGCAGCTTAGGGGACCAGCCTGAAGCTTTCTTT.

The table lists this clonotype with many counts. The V gene is TRBV7-2, the J gene TRBJ1-1; D is possibly TRBD1 (5 bases). V lost 1 base and J 5 bases, leaving 17 bases between the germline ends. The CDR3 loop spans 16 amino acids. Germline loops: CDR1 SGHTA, CDR2 FQGNSA. CDR3 coding DNA: TGTGCCAGCAGCTTAGGGGGGGTCGGGGGACGGACTGAAGCTTTCTTT. Amino acid sequence: CASSLGGVGGRTEAFF.

This clonotype occurred many times. This sequence joins TRBV5-1 and TRBJ1-5; 10 positions agree with TRBD1. The germline V gene encodes CDR1 SGHRS and CDR2 YFSETQ. With V trimmed by 2 bases and J by 7 bases, 6 bases remained unmatched. The CDR3 has 15 amino acids. The CDR3 is CASSLTGTGVQPQHF. DNA for the CDR3: TGCGCCAGCAGCTTAACCGGGACAGGGGTCCAGCCCCAGCATTTT.

This clonotype was seen ten or more times. V usage is TRBV19 and J usage is TRBJ1-6; D gene uncertain. This CDR3 contains 14 residues. From germline, CDR1 is LNHDA and CDR2 SQIVND (reference sequence). V was clipped by 1 base and J by 7 bases, with 8 bases between them. The CDR3 DNA is TGTGCCAGTAGTATAGGGACCGTGAATTCACCCCTCCACTTT. This encodes CASSIGTVNSPLHF.

The rearrangement joins TRBV20-1 to TRBJ2-1; D ambiguous. CDR3 size: 11 residues. The V end was cut by 3 bases, the J end by 7 bases, with 7 bases between. Looked up from germline, CDR1 is DFQATT and CDR2 is SNEGSKA (reference sequence). CDR3 sequence: CSASRGNEQFF. DNA for the CDR3: TGCAGTGCTAGTCGAGGAAATGAGCAGTTCTTC.

This clonotype came up many times. The chain links TRBV7-3 to TRBJ2-1; D is ambiguous. With 5 bases removed from V and 8 bases from J, the gap between germline ends came to 19 bases. Per germline, CDR1 SGHTA and CDR2 FQGTGA. This CDR3 is built from 15 residues. The CDR3 is CASSPIAVPIDEQFF. The CDR3 nucleotides are TGTGCCAGCAGCCCCATAGCCGTACCTATCGATGAGCAGTTCTTC.

This clonotype was counted many times. This rearrangement joins TRBV2 to TRBJ1-1; D remains unclear. This CDR3 contains 16 residues. The germline CDR1 and CDR2 sequences are SNHLY and FYNNEI. V shed 4 bases and J shed 1 base, with 16 bases lying between them. The CDR3 nucleotides read TGTGCCAGCAGTGCCCTGGTGGCACTTGGGAACACTGAAGCTTTCTTT. Amino acid sequence: CASSALVALGNTEAFF.

This clonotype has ten or more counts. The chain couples TRBV12-3 or TRBV12-4 to TRBJ2-3; perhaps TRBD2 as D (7 bases). The CDR3 totals 13 residues. Trimming shortened V by 7 bases and J by 1 base, and 9 bases separated the two germline ends. CDR3 nucleotide sequence: TGTGCCAGCAAGGGGGGGGGCACAGATACGCAGTATTTT. Protein sequence: CASKGGGTDTQYF.

This clonotype was detected many times. The DNA for the CDR3 is TGTGCCAGCATTTGGACAGGACACCACACTGAAGCTTTCTTT. It translates to CASIWTGHHTEAFF. The V call is TRBV12-3 or TRBV12-4, the J call TRBJ1-1; 7 nucleotides line up with TRBD1. CDR3 length equals 14 residues. The V segment lost 7 bases and the J segment 3 bases; nucleotides outside the gene matches: 8.

This clonotype is medium-sized. The chain recombines TRBV10-1 with TRBJ1-2, with D tentatively TRBD1 (5 bases). CDR3 length equals 13 residues. Germline CDR1 reads WNHNN; CDR2 reads SYGVQD (reference sequence). The germline V and J ends were trimmed by 5 bases and 3 bases, with 10 bases remaining between them. CDR3 residues: CASSPGKDYGYTF. CDR3 coding DNA: TGCGCCAGCAGTCCAGGGAAGGACTATGGCTACACCTTC.

Judged by abundance, this clonotype is medium-sized. The genes are TRBV5-1 and TRBJ2-3; maybe TRBD1 (6 bases). V was cut by 5 bases and J by 0 bases, with 16 bases left in between. The germline CDR1 and CDR2 sequences are SGHRS and YFSETQ. This CDR3 spans 16 amino acids. CDR3 residues: CASSRDRIISTDTQYF. Written as DNA, the CDR3 is TGCGCCAGCAGTCGAGACAGGATAATTAGCACAGATACGCAGTATTTT.

The gene calls are TRBV7-2 and TRBJ2-1, with a possible D match to TRBD1 (5 bases). This CDR3 contains 15 residues. Trimming removed 9 bases at V and 0 bases at J, with 15 bases between. The germline V gene encodes CDR1 SGHTA and CDR2 FQGNSA. The CDR3 here is CASSIGASSYNEQFF. The CDR3, as DNA: TGTGCCAGTAGTATAGGGGCAAGCTCCTACAATGAGCAGTTCTTC.

This sequence joins TRBV20-1 and TRBJ2-1, with TRBD2 identical over 8 bases. V lost 5 bases, J lost 5 bases, and 17 bases stayed unmatched. The CDR3 is 17 amino acids. Germline CDR1 is DFQATT and CDR2 is SNEGSKA (reference sequence). The CDR3 DNA reads TGCAGTGCTTGGAGTAGCGGGGCCCCCGGGGGGGACAATGAGCAGTTCTTC. It encodes CSAWSSGAPGGDNEQFF.

This clonotype was observed at least ten times. CDR3 in DNA: TGTGCCAGCTCACGGGAGACAGGGACGTCGGAGACCCAGTACTTC. It specifies CASSRETGTSETQYF. The chain links TRBV18 to TRBJ2-5; 7 nucleotides align to TRBD1. Germline lookup yields CDR1 KGHSH and CDR2 LQKENI. V lost 4 bases and J lost 5; bases outside the gene matches: 10. CDR3 length equals 15 residues.

This clonotype was detected many times. A much more abundant neighbour one base away suggests this may be a read error. The rearrangement uses TRBV5-1 and TRBJ2-1; D perhaps matches TRBD1 (6 bases). V was shortened by 3 bases and J by 2 bases, with 15 bases between the two germline ends. This CDR3 is 16 amino acids long. Per the germline V gene, CDR1 is SGHRS and CDR2 is YFSETQ. CDR3 protein: CASSSVGGSTYNEQFF. The CDR3 DNA reads as TGCGCCAGCAGCTCGGTAGGGGGTTCAACCTACAATGAGCAGTTCTTC.

This clonotype was found many times. The chain couples TRBV7-9 to TRBJ2-2; 10 positions match TRBD1. This CDR3 contains 16 residues. Germline trimming cut 3 bases from V and 2 bases from J; bases unmatched to any gene: 3. The V gene's germline CDR1 is SEHNR and CDR2 FQNEAQ (reference sequence). The CDR3 loop reads CASSFRDRGNTGELFF. CDR3 bases: TGTGCCAGCAGCTTCAGGGACAGGGGAAACACCGGGGAGCTGTTTTTT.

V is TRBV19 and J is TRBJ1-5; no definite D call. There are 13 residues in the CDR3. The V gene lost 5 bases and the J gene lost 0 bases, with 5 bases spanning the gap. The germline V gene has CDR1 LNHDA and CDR2 SQIVND (reference sequence). The DNA for the CDR3 is TGTGCCAGTAGTTGGAATAGCAATCAGCCCCAGCATTTT. It is translated as CASSWNSNQPQHF.

The chain is built from TRBV29-1 and TRBJ2-7, with a weak D call TRBD1 (6 bases). Germline values: CDR1 SQVTM, CDR2 ANQGSEA. The CDR3 is 13 residues long. Trimming pared 5 bases from V and 0 bases from J, leaving 11 bases between. CDR3 in amino acids: CSVTQGFSYEQYF. CDR3 DNA: TGCAGCGTTACCCAGGGGTTCTCCTACGAGCAGTACTTC.

This chain connects TRBV20-1 to TRBJ1-3; D may be TRBD1 (6 bases). The CDR3 covers 12 residues. The ends were cut back, 3 bases at V and 9 bases at J, with 12 bases in the middle. Germline CDR1 is DFQATT and CDR2 is SNEGSKA (reference sequence). This CDR3 is CSARLRDTTIYF. The DNA for the CDR3 is TGCAGTGCTAGGCTCCGGGACACCACCATATATTTT.

This clonotype occurred many times. The rearrangement uses TRBV3-1 and TRBJ2-3; D call uncertain. V gave up 3 bases and J gave up 2 bases, with 6 bases separating them. The CDR3 covers 13 residues. Germline lookup yields CDR1 LGHDT and CDR2 YNNKEL (reference sequence). CDR3: CASSQPPTDTQYF. DNA for the CDR3: TGTGCCAGCAGCCAGCCTCCCACAGATACGCAGTATTTT.

Of note for this clonotype: Without the conserved terminal phenylalanine or tryptophan, this CDR3 likely stems from a read error. The DNA is omitted, as the CDR3 cannot be located on it reliably, and the CDR3 follows TCRdb's listing. The V call is TRBV20-1, the J call TRBJ1-3. Inclusive of both ends, the CDR3 amounts to 12 amino acids. Germline-derived CDR1 and CDR2 are DFQATT and SNEGSKA (reference sequence). This chain's CDR3 is CSALSPGNTIHL.

With regard to this clonotype: Its ends do not fully match the called genes, so a read error is possible. CDR3 sequence (DNA): TGCGCCAGCAACGACCCGGGACTAGACACATATACGCAGTATTTT. This sequence encodes CASNDPGLDTYTQYF. The chain recombines TRBV5-1 with TRBJ2-3; 8 bases map to TRBD2. The CDR3 contains 15 residues. Germline V gene data show CDR1 as SGHRS and CDR2 as YFSETQ. Based on the CDR3 plus reference TRBV5-1 and TRBJ2-3, the full variable domain is KAGVTQTPRYLIKTRGQQVTLSCSPISGHRSVSWYQQTPGQGLQFLFEYFSETQRNKGNFPGRFSGRQFSNSRSEMNVSTLELGDSALYLCASNDPGLDTYTQYFGPGTRLTVL.